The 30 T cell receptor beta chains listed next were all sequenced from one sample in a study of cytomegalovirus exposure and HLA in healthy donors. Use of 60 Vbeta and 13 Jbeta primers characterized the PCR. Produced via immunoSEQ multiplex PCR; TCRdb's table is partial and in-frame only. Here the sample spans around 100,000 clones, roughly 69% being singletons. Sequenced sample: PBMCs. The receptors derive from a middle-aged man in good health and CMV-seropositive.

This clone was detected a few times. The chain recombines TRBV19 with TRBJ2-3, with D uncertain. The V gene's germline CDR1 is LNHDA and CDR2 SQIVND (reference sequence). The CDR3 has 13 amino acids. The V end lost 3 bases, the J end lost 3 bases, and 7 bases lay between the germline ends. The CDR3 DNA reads TGTGCCAGTAGTATGGCGAGGACAGATACGCAGTATTTT. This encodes CASSMARTDTQYF.

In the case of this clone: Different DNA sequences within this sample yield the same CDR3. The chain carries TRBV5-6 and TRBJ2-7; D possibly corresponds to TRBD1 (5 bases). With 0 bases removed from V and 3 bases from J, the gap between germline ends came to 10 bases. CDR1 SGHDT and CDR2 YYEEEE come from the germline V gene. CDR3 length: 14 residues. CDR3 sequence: CASSLAGRDYEQYF. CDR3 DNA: TGTGCCAGCAGCTTGGCTGGCAGGGACTACGAGCAGTACTTC.

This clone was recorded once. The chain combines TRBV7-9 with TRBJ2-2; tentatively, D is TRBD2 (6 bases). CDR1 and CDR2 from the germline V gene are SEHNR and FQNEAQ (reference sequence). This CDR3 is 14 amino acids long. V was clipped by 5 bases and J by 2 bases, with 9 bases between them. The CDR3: CASSPGTNTGELFF. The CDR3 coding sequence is TGTGCCAGCAGCCCCGGGACTAACACCGGGGAGCTGTTTTTT.

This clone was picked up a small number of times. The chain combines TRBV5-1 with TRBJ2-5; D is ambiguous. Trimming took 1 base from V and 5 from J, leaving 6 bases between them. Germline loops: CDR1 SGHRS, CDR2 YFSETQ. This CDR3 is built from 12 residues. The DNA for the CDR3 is TGCGCCAGCAGCTTGACGGTGGAGACCCAGTACTTC. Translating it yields CASSLTVETQYF.

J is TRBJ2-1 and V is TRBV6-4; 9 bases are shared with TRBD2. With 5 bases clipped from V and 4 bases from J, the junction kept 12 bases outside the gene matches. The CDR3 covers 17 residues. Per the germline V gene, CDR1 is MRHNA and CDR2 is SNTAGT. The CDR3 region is CASSRLPLAGIYNEQFF. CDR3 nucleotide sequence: TGTGCCAGCAGTCGCCTTCCTCTAGCGGGGATTTACAATGAGCAGTTCTTC.

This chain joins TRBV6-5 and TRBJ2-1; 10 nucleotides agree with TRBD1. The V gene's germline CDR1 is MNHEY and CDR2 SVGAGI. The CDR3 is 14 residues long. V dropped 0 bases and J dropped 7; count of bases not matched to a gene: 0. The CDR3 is CASSYSGQGNEQFF. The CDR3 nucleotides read TGTGCCAGCAGTTACTCGGGACAGGGGAATGAGCAGTTCTTC.

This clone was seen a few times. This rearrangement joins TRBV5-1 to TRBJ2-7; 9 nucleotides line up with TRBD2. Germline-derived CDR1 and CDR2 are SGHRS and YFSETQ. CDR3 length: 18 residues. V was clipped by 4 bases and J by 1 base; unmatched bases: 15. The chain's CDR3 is CASSLRVRTSERSYEQYF. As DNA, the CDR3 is TGCGCCAGCAGCCTACGGGTTCGGACTAGCGAGAGATCCTACGAGCAGTACTTC.

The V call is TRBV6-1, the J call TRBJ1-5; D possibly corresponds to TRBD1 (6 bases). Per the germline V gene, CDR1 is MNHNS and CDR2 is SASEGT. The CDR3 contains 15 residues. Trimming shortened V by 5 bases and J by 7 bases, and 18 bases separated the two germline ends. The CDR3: CASSQNSNGGQPQHF. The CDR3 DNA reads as TGTGCCAGCAGTCAAAACTCGAATGGGGGCCAGCCCCAGCATTTT.

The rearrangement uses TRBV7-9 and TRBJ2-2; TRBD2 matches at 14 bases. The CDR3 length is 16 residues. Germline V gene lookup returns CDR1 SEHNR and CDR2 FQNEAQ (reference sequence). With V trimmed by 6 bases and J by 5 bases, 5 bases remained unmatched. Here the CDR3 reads CASRGLAGVMTGELFF. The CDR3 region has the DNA TGTGCCAGCAGGGGACTAGCGGGAGTCATGACCGGGGAGCTGTTTTTT.

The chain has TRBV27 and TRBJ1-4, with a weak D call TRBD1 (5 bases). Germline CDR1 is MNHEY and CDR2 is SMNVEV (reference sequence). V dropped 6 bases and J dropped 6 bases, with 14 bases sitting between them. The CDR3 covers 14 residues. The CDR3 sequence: CASRPRGWDEKLFF. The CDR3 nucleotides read TGTGCCAGCAGGCCCCGGGGGTGGGATGAAAAACTGTTTTTT. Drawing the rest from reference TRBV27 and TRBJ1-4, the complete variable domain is EAQVTQNPRYLITVTGKKLTVTCSQNMNHEYMSWYRQDPGLGLRQIYYSMNVEVTDKGDVPEGYKVSRKEKRNFPLILESPSPNQTSLYFCASRPRGWDEKLFFGSGTQLSVL.

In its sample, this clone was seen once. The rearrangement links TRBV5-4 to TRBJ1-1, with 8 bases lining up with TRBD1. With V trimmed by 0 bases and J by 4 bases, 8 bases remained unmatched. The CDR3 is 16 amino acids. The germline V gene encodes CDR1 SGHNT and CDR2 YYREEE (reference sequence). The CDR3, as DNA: TGTGCCAGCAGCTTGGATGTAGTGACAGGGGCCACTGAAGCTTTCTTT. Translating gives CASSLDVVTGATEAFF.

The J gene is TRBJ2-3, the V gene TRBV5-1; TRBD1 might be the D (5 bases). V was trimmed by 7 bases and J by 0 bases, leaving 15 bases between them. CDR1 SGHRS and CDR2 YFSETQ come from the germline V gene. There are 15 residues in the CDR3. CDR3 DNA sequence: TGCGCCAGCGGGCTCTGGGGCCCTAGCACAGATACGCAGTATTTT. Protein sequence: CASGLWGPSTDTQYF.

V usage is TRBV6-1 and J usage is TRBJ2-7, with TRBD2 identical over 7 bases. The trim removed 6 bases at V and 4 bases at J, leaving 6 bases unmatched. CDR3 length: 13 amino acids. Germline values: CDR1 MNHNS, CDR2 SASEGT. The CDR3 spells CASRWAGVYEQYF. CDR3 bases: TGTGCCAGCAGATGGGCGGGGGTGTACGAGCAGTACTTC.

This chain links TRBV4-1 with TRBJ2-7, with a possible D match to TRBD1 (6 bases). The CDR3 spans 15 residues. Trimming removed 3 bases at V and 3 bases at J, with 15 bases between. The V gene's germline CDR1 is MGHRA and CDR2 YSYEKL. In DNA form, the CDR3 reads TGCGCCAGCAGCCACCGGGACACCTACATCTACGAGCAGTACTTC. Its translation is CASSHRDTYIYEQYF.

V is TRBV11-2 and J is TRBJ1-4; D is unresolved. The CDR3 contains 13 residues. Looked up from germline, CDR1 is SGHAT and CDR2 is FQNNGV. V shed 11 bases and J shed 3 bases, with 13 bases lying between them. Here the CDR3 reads CAGAERANEKLFF. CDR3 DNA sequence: TGTGCCGGTGCGGAGCGTGCTAATGAAAAACTGTTTTTT.

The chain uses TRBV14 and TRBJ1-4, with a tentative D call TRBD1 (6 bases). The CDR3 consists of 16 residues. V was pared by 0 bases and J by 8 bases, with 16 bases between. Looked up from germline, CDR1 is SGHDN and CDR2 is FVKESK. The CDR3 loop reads CASSQDRSRGGEKLFF. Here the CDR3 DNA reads TGTGCCAGCAGCCAAGACCGGAGCAGGGGAGGGGAAAAACTGTTTTTT.

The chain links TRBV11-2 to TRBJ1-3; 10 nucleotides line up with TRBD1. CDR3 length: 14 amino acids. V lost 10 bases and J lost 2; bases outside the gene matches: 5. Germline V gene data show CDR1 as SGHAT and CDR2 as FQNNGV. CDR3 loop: CATKGQGTGNTIYF. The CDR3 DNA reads TGTGCCACCAAGGGACAGGGGACTGGAAACACCATATATTTT. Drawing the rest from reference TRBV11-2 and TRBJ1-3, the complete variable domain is EAGVAQSPRYKIIEKRQSVAFWCNPISGHATLYWYQQILGQGPKLLIQFQNNGVVDDSQLPKDRFSAERLKGVDSTLKIQPAKLEDSAVYLCATKGQGTGNTIYFGEGSWLTVV.

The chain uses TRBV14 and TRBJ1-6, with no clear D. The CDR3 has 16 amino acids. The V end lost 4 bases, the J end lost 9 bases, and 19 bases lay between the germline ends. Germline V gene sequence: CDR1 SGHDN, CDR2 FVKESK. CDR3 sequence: CASSRFPGREGSPLHF. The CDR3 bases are TGTGCCAGCAGCCGCTTCCCGGGTCGGGAGGGTTCACCCCTCCACTTT. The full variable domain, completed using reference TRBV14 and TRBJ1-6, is EAGVTQFPSHSVIEKGQTVTLRCDPISGHDNLYWYRRVMGKEIKFLLHFVKESKQDESGMPNNRFLAERTGGTYSTLKVQPAELEDSGVYFCASSRFPGREGSPLHFGNGTRLTVT.

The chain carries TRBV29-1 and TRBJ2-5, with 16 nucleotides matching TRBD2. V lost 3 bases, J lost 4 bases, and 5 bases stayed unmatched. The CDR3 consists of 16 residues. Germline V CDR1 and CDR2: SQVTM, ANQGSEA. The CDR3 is CSVDGTSGREGETQYF. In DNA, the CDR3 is TGCAGCGTTGATGGGACTAGCGGGAGGGAAGGAGAGACCCAGTACTTC. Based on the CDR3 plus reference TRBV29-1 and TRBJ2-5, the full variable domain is SAVISQKPSRDICQRGTSLTIQCQVDSQVTMMFWYRQQPGQSLTLIATANQGSEATYESGFVIDKFPISRPNLTFSTLTVSNMSPEDSSIYLCSVDGTSGREGETQYFGPGTRLLVL.

In DNA, the CDR3 is TGTGCCAGCATTACAGGCCTCTCTGGGGCCAACGTCCTGACTTTC. Its protein product is CASITGLSGANVLTF. V is TRBV2 and J is TRBJ2-6; the D gene is possibly TRBD1 (5 bases). The CDR3 has 15 residues. Germline loops: CDR1 SNHLY, CDR2 FYNNEI. The V end lost 7 bases, the J end lost 0 bases, and 10 bases lay between the germline ends.

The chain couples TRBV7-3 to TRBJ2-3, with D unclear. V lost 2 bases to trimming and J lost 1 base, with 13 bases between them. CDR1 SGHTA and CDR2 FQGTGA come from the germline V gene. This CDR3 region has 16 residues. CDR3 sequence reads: CASSLGLTPGTDTQYF. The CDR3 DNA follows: TGTGCCAGCAGCTTAGGGCTTACGCCCGGCACAGATACGCAGTATTTT.

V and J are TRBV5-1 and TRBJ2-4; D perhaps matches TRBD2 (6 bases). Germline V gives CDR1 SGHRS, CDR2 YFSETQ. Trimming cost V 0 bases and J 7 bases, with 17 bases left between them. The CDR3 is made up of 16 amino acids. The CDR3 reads CASSLASGHGGNIQYF. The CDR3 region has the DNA TGCGCCAGCAGCTTGGCGAGCGGCCACGGAGGGAACATTCAGTACTTC.

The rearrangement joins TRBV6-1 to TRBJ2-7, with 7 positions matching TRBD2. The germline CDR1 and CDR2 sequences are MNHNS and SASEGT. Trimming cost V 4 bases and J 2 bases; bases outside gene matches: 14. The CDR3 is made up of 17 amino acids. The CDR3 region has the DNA TGTGCCAGCAGTGTAATGTCCAGGGCTGGACTAGCCTACGAGCAGTACTTC. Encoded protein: CASSVMSRAGLAYEQYF.

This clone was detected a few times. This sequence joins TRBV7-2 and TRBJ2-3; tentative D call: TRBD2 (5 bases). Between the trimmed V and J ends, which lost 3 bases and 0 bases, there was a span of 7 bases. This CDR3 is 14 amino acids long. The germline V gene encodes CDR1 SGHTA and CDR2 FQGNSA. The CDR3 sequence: CASSFRESTDTQYF. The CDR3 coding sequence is TGTGCCAGCAGCTTTAGGGAGAGCACAGATACGCAGTATTTT.

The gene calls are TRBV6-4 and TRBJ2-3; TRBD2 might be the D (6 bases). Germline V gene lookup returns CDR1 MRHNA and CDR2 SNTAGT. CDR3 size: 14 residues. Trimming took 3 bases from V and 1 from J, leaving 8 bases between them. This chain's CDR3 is CASSEQRGTDTQYF. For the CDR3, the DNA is TGTGCCAGCAGTGAGCAGCGGGGCACAGATACGCAGTATTTT.

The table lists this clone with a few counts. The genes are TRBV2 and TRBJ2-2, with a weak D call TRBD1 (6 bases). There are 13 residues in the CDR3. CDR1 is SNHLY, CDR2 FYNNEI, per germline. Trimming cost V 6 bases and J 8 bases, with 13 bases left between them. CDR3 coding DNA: TGTGCCAGCAGCACTGACAGGAGAGGGGAGCTGTTTTTT. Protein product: CASSTDRRGELFF.

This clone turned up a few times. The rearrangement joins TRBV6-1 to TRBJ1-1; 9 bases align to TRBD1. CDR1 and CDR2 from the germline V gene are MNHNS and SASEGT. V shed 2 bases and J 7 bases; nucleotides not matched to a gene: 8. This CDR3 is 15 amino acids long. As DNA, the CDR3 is TGTGCCAGCAGTGAATACCGGGACAGGGCGGGTGAAGCTTTCTTT. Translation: CASSEYRDRAGEAFF.

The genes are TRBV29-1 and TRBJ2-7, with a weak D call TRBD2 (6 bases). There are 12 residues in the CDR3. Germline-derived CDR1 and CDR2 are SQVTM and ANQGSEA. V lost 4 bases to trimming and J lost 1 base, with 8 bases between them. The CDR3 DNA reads TGCAGCGTTGCTGGGGGGTCCTACGAGCAGTACTTC. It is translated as CSVAGGSYEQYF.

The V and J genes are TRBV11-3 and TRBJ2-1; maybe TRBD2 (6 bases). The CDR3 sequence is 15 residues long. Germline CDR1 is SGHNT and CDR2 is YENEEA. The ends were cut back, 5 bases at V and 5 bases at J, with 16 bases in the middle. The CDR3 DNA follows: TGTGCCAGCAGCCAAGGGGAGGCTACGGACAATGAGCAGTTCTTC. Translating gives CASSQGEATDNEQFF.

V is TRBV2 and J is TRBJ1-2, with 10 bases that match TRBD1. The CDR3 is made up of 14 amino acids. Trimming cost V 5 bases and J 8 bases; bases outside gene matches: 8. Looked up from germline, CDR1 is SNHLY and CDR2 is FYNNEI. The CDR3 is CASSWDRGKKGYTF. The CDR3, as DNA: TGTGCCAGCAGTTGGGACAGGGGAAAGAAAGGCTACACCTTC.